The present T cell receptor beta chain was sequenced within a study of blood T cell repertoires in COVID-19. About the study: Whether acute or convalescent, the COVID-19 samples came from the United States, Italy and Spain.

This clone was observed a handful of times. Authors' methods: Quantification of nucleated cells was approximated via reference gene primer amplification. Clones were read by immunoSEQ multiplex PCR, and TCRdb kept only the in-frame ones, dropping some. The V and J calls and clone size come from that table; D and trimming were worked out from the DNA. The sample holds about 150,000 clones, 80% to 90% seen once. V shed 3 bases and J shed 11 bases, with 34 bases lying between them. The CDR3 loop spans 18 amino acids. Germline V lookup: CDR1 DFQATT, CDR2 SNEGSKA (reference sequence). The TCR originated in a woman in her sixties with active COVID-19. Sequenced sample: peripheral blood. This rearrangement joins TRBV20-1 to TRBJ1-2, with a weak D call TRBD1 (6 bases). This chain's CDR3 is CSASEPSSSGADYLYYTF. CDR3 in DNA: TGCAGTGCTAGTGAGCCATCTTCCTCAGGGGCCGACTACCTATATTACACCTTC.